Included here is one T cell receptor (beta chain) sequence, with context. What it recognizes is unknown. The CDR3 runs to 14 residues. V lost 3 bases, J lost 5 bases, and 5 bases stayed unmatched. The germline CDR1 and CDR2 sequences are MNHEY and SVGAGI. The naive CD8 subset, CD45RO-negative cells positively selected for CCR7, excluded terminally differentiated effector memory CD45RA+ cells. This record belongs to a study of shared clonotypes between healthy human individuals. Study background: The study enrolled a couple of women and a few men aged 18 to 49.

Measured with immunoSEQ multiplex PCR; TCRdb has only the in-frame clones, and not every one. The sample consists of about 2 million clones, over 85% of them appearing once. Study-wide results and limits: Donor scarcity curtailed the genetic and exposure-history diversity represented herein.

The chain employs TRBV6-5 and TRBJ2-5; 8 positions match TRBD2. The clonotype comes from a man aged 18 to 35 in good health. The sample taken for sequencing was naive CD8+ T cells sorted from blood. CDR3 nucleotide sequence: TGTGCCAGCAGTTATGGCGGGGGGTGGGAGACCCAGTACTTC. It translates to CASSYGGGWETQYF.